This TCR beta chain was identified in a study of T-cell reconstitution after alpha-beta-depleted transplantation in children. This clonotype was counted many times. As yet, its antigen is unknown. Preparing the TCRbeta library involved the use of unique molecular identifiers. TCRdb recomputed calls from the PCR reads with MiXCR, one row per CDR3 protein. In the table there are about 220,000 distinct CDR3 sequences, over 15% of which are singletons. This CDR3 has 14 amino acids. Germline CDR1 MDHEN, CDR2 SYDVKM. Trimming took off 5 bases at V and 0 bases at J, with 8 bases between the two ends. Whole-study findings and limits: Recipient T cells and thymic progenitors that survived were the source of the high TCRbeta diversity seen at day 60 in some patients.

The sample in question was PBMCs, mostly from graft donor cells, obtained 360 days after TCRalphabeta/CD19-depleted stem cell transplant. The clonotype originates from a male patient between 2 and 10 years old who had a stem cell transplant for acute lymphoblastic leukemia, so the T cells may come from the graft donor. This rearrangement joins TRBV28 to TRBJ2-1; maybe TRBD1 (6 bases). The CDR3 nucleotides are TGTGCCAGCAGTACGGACAGCTCCTACAATGAGCAGTTCTTC. Its protein product is CASSTDSSYNEQFF.